The 16 T cell receptor beta chains listed next were all sequenced from one sample in a study of cytomegalovirus exposure and HLA in healthy donors. Assay used: immunoSEQ multiplex PCR; TCRdb lists only in-frame clones, some missing. Of 97,000 or so clones listed, roughly 95% are singletons. The sequenced sample was PBMCs. Receptors originate from a woman aged 18-35 years in good health and CMV-seronegative.

CDR3 region: CASSNAPRGTDDRGYTF. The CDR3 nucleotides are TGTGCCAGCAGCAATGCCCCTCGAGGGACAGACGACCGTGGCTACACCTTC. The genes are TRBV21-1 and TRBJ1-2; the listed D gene, TRBD1, was not tested against the DNA. TRBV21-1 is labeled a pseudogene. CDR3 length: 17 residues.

This clone has only one observation. The chain has TRBV2 and TRBJ2-3; TRBD2 aligns across 15 bases. The CDR3 contains 17 residues. After removal of 5 bases from V and 1 base from J, the junction contained 4 bases not matched to a gene. CDR1 SNHLY and CDR2 FYNNEI come from the germline V gene. Written as DNA, the CDR3 is TGTGCCAGCAGTTCGGGACTAGCGGGGGGCCGCACAGATACGCAGTATTTT. It encodes CASSSGLAGGRTDTQYF.

The genes are TRBV29-1 and TRBJ2-1; TRBD2 might be the D (6 bases). Germline CDR1 reads SQVTM; CDR2 reads ANQGSEA. V lost 6 bases, J lost 0 bases, and 18 bases lay in between. This CDR3 has 16 residues. CDR3 DNA: TGCAGCGTCCATTATCCTGACGGGAGCTCCTACAATGAGCAGTTCTTC. It codes for CSVHYPDGSSYNEQFF.

This chain connects TRBV4-3 to TRBJ1-2, with 8 bases aligning to TRBD1. V trimming: 2 bases; J trimming: 5 bases; junction bases outside the gene matches: 4. Germline V CDR1 and CDR2: LGHNA, YSLEER. The length of the CDR3 is 14 residues. In nucleotides, the CDR3 is TGCGCCAGCAGCCAACCAGGGGGCAAGTATGGCTACACCTTC. It is translated as CASSQPGGKYGYTF.

The chain combines TRBV6-1 with TRBJ1-2; D not certain. Trimming cost V 2 bases and J 8 bases, with 12 bases left between them. Looked up from germline, CDR1 is MNHNS and CDR2 is SASEGT. This CDR3 contains 13 residues. This chain's CDR3 is CASSEQAVNGYTF. Written as DNA, the CDR3 is TGTGCCAGCAGTGAACAGGCAGTTAACGGCTACACCTTC.

This sequence joins TRBV25-1 and TRBJ1-3; D ambiguous. The CDR3 loop spans 14 amino acids. With 7 bases removed from V and 0 bases from J, the gap between germline ends came to 10 bases. Per the germline V gene, CDR1 is MGHDK and CDR2 is SYGVNS. CDR3 nucleotides: TGTGCCAGCACCAGAATCGACTCTGGAAACACCATATATTTT. The encoded protein is CASTRIDSGNTIYF.

The chain has TRBV29-1 and TRBJ1-1; D may be TRBD1 (6 bases). V was cut by 7 bases and J by 0 bases, with 12 bases left in between. CDR3 length: 13 residues. The germline V gene has CDR1 SQVTM and CDR2 ANQGSEA. The CDR3 bases are TGCAGCGGAAGGGACACACTGAACACTGAAGCTTTCTTT. Its protein is CSGRDTLNTEAFF.

This sequence joins TRBV29-1 and TRBJ2-1, with D possibly being TRBD2 (7 bases). From germline, CDR1 is SQVTM and CDR2 ANQGSEA. Deletions cut 4 bases from V and 5 bases from J, with 18 bases between. This CDR3 region has 15 residues. CDR3 amino acids: CSVAGGLSRNNEQFF. In DNA form, the CDR3 reads TGCAGCGTTGCCGGGGGGCTCAGCCGTAACAATGAGCAGTTCTTC.

The V call is TRBV18, the J call TRBJ2-5, with a tentative D call TRBD1 (6 bases). The V gene lost 6 bases and the J gene lost 1 base, with 12 bases spanning the gap. This CDR3 has 14 residues. Germline assignment: CDR1 KGHSH and CDR2 LQKENI. The CDR3 is CASSSGQTQETQYF. CDR3 DNA sequence: TGTGCCAGCTCCTCAGGACAGACCCAAGAGACCCAGTACTTC.

This clone showed up just a few times. Germline is not matched at one junction end, which may reflect a read error. V gene TRBV7-7 combines with J gene TRBJ2-1; a possible D gene is TRBD2 (5 bases). The CDR3 has 14 amino acids. Per the germline V gene, CDR1 is SSHAT and CDR2 is FNYEAQ (reference sequence). DNA for the CDR3: TGTGCTAGCACCCCAATACTAGGATACAATGAGCAGTTCTTC. Protein sequence: CASTPILGYNEQFF.

The gene calls are TRBV5-1 and TRBJ2-5; a possible D gene is TRBD1 (6 bases). Germline V lookup: CDR1 SGHRS, CDR2 YFSETQ. There are 16 residues in the CDR3. Trimming pared 4 bases from V and 1 base from J, leaving 17 bases between. The CDR3, as DNA: TGCGCCAGCAGCAATTTCCGGGACACCGGCCAAGAGACCCAGTACTTC. Its translation: CASSNFRDTGQETQYF.

This chain's CDR3 is CASSYYFLVGPNEQFF. In DNA form, the CDR3 reads TGTGCCAGCAGTTACTACTTTCTAGTTGGCCCCAATGAGCAGTTCTTC. The chain links TRBV6-5 to TRBJ2-1; the D is unclear. The CDR3 is 16 residues long. Deletions cut 1 base from V and 6 bases from J, with 16 bases between. Germline V gives CDR1 MNHEY, CDR2 SVGAGI.

The gene calls are TRBV6-1 and TRBJ2-7; weak D call: TRBD2 (6 bases). This CDR3 has 14 amino acids. V was shortened by 7 bases and J by 4 bases, with 17 bases between the two germline ends. Germline lookup yields CDR1 MNHNS and CDR2 SASEGT. CDR3 sequence (DNA): TGTGCCAGCACCGTCGGGGGAGGTTCATACGAGCAGTACTTC. Protein: CASTVGGGSYEQYF.

The gene calls are TRBV30 and TRBJ2-5, with D tentatively TRBD1 (5 bases). Trimming pared 3 bases from V and 0 bases from J, leaving 14 bases between. The germline V gene encodes CDR1 GTSNPN and CDR2 SVGIG (reference sequence). The CDR3 is 15 amino acids. CDR3 in DNA: TGTGCCTGGAGCGCATTAGACAGAGACCAAGAGACCCAGTACTTC. Translating gives CAWSALDRDQETQYF.

CDR3 bases: TGTGCCTGGAGTGTGAGGATTGACGAGCAGTACTTC. This encodes CAWSVRIDEQYF. The V and J genes are TRBV30 and TRBJ2-7; D not resolved. Germline V gene sequence: CDR1 GTSNPN, CDR2 SVGIG (reference sequence). The CDR3 totals 12 residues. V was clipped by 0 bases and J by 5 bases, with 8 bases between them.

The rearrangement uses TRBV13 and TRBJ1-1; a weak D match, TRBD1 (5 bases). This CDR3 is 15 amino acids long. Trimming shortened V by 4 bases and J by 3 bases, and 15 bases separated the two germline ends. Germline CDR1 and CDR2: PRHDT and FYEKMQ (reference sequence). The CDR3 loop reads CASSYQGSGDTEAFF. DNA for the CDR3: TGTGCCAGCAGCTACCAGGGTTCCGGCGACACTGAAGCTTTCTTT.